These 31 T cell receptor beta chains were sequenced from one sample in a study of T cells in Graves' hyperthyroidism and ophthalmopathy. Amplification of TCR beta CDR3 regions used RNA as the template. The TCR CDR3 was amplified in a first-round RT-PCR using the HTBI primer set. TCRdb itself ran the multiplex PCR reads through MiXCR, one entry per CDR3 protein. The repertoire has fewer than 650,000 distinct CDR3 sequences, approximately 14% of them found once; the top ten carry roughly 13%. The source material was blood. Receptors were obtained from a woman in her 40s with Graves' hyperthyroidism.

The rearrangement joins TRBV5-1 to TRBJ1-6, with D uncertain. Germline CDR1 and CDR2: SGHRS and YFSETQ. This CDR3 is 14 amino acids long. Trimming pared 0 bases from V and 7 bases from J, leaving 8 bases between. CDR3: CASSLGAENSPLHF. The CDR3 DNA sequence: TGCGCCAGCAGCTTGGGGGCAGAGAATTCACCCCTCCACTTT. Combining the CDR3 with reference TRBV5-1 and TRBJ1-6 gives the whole variable domain KAGVTQTPRYLIKTRGQQVTLSCSPISGHRSVSWYQQTPGQGLQFLFEYFSETQRNKGNFPGRFSGRQFSNSRSEMNVSTLELGDSALYLCASSLGAENSPLHFGNGTRLTVT.

As regards this clonotype: One end of the junction is discordant with germline, which a read error may explain. The V call is TRBV5-1, the J call TRBJ2-7; D is tentatively TRBD1 or TRBD2 (5 bases each). This CDR3 spans 15 amino acids. Germline lookup yields CDR1 SGHRS and CDR2 YFSETQ. CDR3 nucleotide sequence: TGCGCCAGCCGCTTGAGTGGGGGAAGCTCCTACGAGCAGTACTTC. It yields the protein CASRLSGGSSYEQYF.

This clonotype was seen ten or more times. A read error may produce the germline difference seen at one junction end. This CDR3 reads CASREGLAGGPDTQYF. The CDR3 bases are TGTGCCAGCAGGGAAGGACTAGCGGGAGGCCCAGATACGCAGTATTTT. The chain combines TRBV2 with TRBJ2-3, with 14 bases that match TRBD2. The CDR3 has 16 amino acids. Germline values: CDR1 SNHLY, CDR2 FYNNEI. Using reference TRBV2 and TRBJ2-3 for the parts outside the CDR3, the full variable domain is EPEVTQTPSHQVTQMGQEVILRCVPISNHLYFYWYRQILGQKVEFLVSFYNNEISEKSEIFDDQFSVERPDGSNFTLKIRSTKLEDSAMYFCASREGLAGGPDTQYFGPGTRLTVL.

This clonotype was observed many times. The rearrangement uses TRBV30 and TRBJ1-6; D is uncertain. Trimming pared 5 bases from V and 9 bases from J, leaving 20 bases between. Germline CDR1 reads GTSNPN; CDR2 reads SVGIG (reference sequence). The CDR3 is 15 residues long. CDR3 nucleotide sequence: TGTGCCTGGTCTCTGGTGGGAGACTTTGCTTCACCCCTCCACTTT. Translated: CAWSLVGDFASPLHF.

The chain employs TRBV20-1 and TRBJ2-7; D call uncertain. The germline gives CDR1 DFQATT, CDR2 SNEGSKA (reference sequence). Trimming left V 6 bases short and J 2 bases short, with 17 bases between. The CDR3 covers 14 residues. The CDR3 spells CSAIKGTVTYEQYF. CDR3 in DNA: TGCAGTGCAATCAAGGGCACAGTGACCTACGAGCAGTACTTC.

This clonotype was seen at least ten times. This chain connects TRBV28 to TRBJ2-5; the D gene is possibly TRBD2 (5 bases). V gave up 5 bases and J gave up 2 bases, with 15 bases separating them. This CDR3 has 15 amino acids. The germline CDR1 and CDR2 sequences are MDHEN and SYDVKM. The CDR3 region has the DNA TGTGCCAGCAGTCCCCACAACGGGAAACAAGAGACCCAGTACTTC. Amino acid sequence: CASSPHNGKQETQYF.

Many counts were recorded for this clonotype. The chain is built from TRBV6-1 and TRBJ2-1; TRBD1 matches at 10 bases. There are 16 residues in the CDR3. Germline lookup yields CDR1 MNHNS and CDR2 SASEGT. After removal of 5 bases from V and 7 bases from J, the junction contained 11 bases not matched to a gene. CDR3 region: CASSNSGTGAGNEQFF. In DNA, the CDR3 is TGTGCCAGCAGTAACTCCGGGACAGGGGCGGGAAATGAGCAGTTCTTC.

This clonotype was observed many times. At one boundary the junction diverges from the germline segment, which might be a read error. The J gene is TRBJ1-1, the V gene TRBV12-3 or TRBV12-4; no clear D. The CDR3 sequence is 13 residues long. This chain's CDR3 is CANSLRPNTEAFF. The CDR3 DNA sequence: TGTGCCAACAGTTTACGGCCGAACACTGAAGCTTTCTTT.

This clonotype was seen ten or more times. V usage is TRBV6-6 and J usage is TRBJ2-7, with 7 bases aligning to TRBD2. This CDR3 region has 16 residues. Trimming at V came to 2 bases and at J to 3 bases, leaving 10 bases not matched to a gene. The germline CDR1 and CDR2 sequences are MNHNY and SVGAGI (reference sequence). The CDR3 protein is CASSYRTRVLGYEQYF. The CDR3 region has the DNA TGTGCCAGCAGTTACAGGACTAGAGTCTTGGGCTACGAGCAGTACTTC.

This clonotype was observed many times. The chain links TRBV30 to TRBJ1-5, with 10 positions matching TRBD1. The CDR3 sequence is 15 residues long. Unmatched junction bases numbered 5, after V lost 2 bases and J lost 4 bases. The V gene's germline CDR1 is GTSNPN and CDR2 SVGIG (reference sequence). The CDR3 region is CAWSWTGGGNQPQHF. As DNA, the CDR3 is TGTGCCTGGAGTTGGACAGGGGGAGGGAATCAGCCCCAGCATTTT.

The V and J genes are TRBV7-9 and TRBJ2-7; 9 bases map to TRBD1. CDR3 length: 15 residues. After removal of 5 bases from V and 4 bases from J, the junction contained 9 bases not matched to a gene. Germline V gene lookup returns CDR1 SEHNR and CDR2 FQNEAQ (reference sequence). The CDR3 region has the DNA TGTGCCAGCAGCCAAAACTGGGGACAGGGATACGAGCAGTACTTC. This sequence encodes CASSQNWGQGYEQYF.

This clonotype was seen repeatedly, ten times or more. J is TRBJ1-1 and V is TRBV10-3; 7 bases are shared with TRBD1. V lost 11 bases to trimming and J lost 4 bases; unmatched junction nucleotides: 13. The CDR3 has 14 residues. Germline CDR1 and CDR2: ENHRY and SYGVKD. This CDR3 is CAVHKGPGGTEAFF. In nucleotides, the CDR3 is TGTGCCGTCCACAAGGGCCCAGGGGGCACTGAAGCTTTCTTT.

This clonotype showed up many times. The rearrangement uses TRBV10-3 and TRBJ2-7; possibly TRBD2 for D (6 bases). Germline V lookup: CDR1 ENHRY, CDR2 SYGVKD. Trimming took off 6 bases at V and 0 bases at J, with 24 bases between the two ends. There are 18 residues in the CDR3. The DNA for the CDR3 is TGTGCCATCAGCTTGCTTCCTAGCGCGAGGAGCCACTCCTACGAGCAGTACTTC. Translation gives CAISLLPSARSHSYEQYF.

The chain employs TRBV27 and TRBJ1-5; perhaps TRBD1 as D (5 bases). The ends were cut back, 6 bases at V and 5 bases at J, with 17 bases in the middle. The CDR3 runs to 15 residues. CDR1 MNHEY and CDR2 SMNVEV come from the germline V gene (reference sequence). The CDR3 DNA reads TGTGCCAGCAGGCTTAATGCAGGGAGGGATCAGCCCCAGCATTTT. Protein: CASRLNAGRDQPQHF.

V usage is TRBV3-1 and J usage is TRBJ1-2; D call uncertain. V lost 4 bases and J 2 bases, leaving 11 bases between the germline ends. The CDR3 contains 14 residues. Looked up from germline, CDR1 is LGHDT and CDR2 is YNNKEL (reference sequence). CDR3 in amino acids: CASSPPGGNYGYTF. The DNA of the CDR3 is TGTGCCAGCAGCCCGCCTGGAGGGAACTATGGCTACACCTTC.

This clonotype was counted ten times or more. The genes are TRBV27 and TRBJ1-1; D is uncertain. The CDR3 runs to 13 residues. Trimming shortened V by 5 bases and J by 6 bases, and 13 bases separated the two germline ends. The germline gives CDR1 MNHEY, CDR2 SMNVEV (reference sequence). The CDR3 nucleotides are TGTGCCAGCAGTCTTACATCGTCCGCTGAAGCTTTCTTT. Its protein product is CASSLTSSAEAFF.

This clonotype was detected many times. The J gene is TRBJ2-2, the V gene TRBV11-2; 8 bases match TRBD2. There are 18 residues in the CDR3. V dropped 5 bases and J dropped 2; count of bases not matched to a gene: 13. The V gene's germline CDR1 is SGHAT and CDR2 FQNNGV. CDR3 region: CASSISPLAGENTGELFF. The DNA for the CDR3 is TGTGCCAGCAGCATTTCCCCCCTAGCGGGCGAAAACACCGGGGAGCTGTTTTTT.

This clonotype was seen a handful of times. The gene calls are TRBV4-1 and TRBJ2-1; 9 nucleotides match TRBD2. The V gene's germline CDR1 is MGHRA and CDR2 YSYEKL. This CDR3 spans 18 amino acids. After removal of 1 base from V and 4 bases from J, the junction contained 11 bases not matched to a gene. CDR3 sequence: CASSQAPSGAGGYNEQFF. CDR3 DNA sequence: TGCGCCAGCAGCCAAGCCCCATCCGGGGCGGGAGGGTACAATGAGCAGTTCTTC.

In this sample, this clonotype turned up a few times. V and J are TRBV5-8 and TRBJ2-3, with D unclear. Germline CDR1 SGHTS, CDR2 YDEGEE. This CDR3 is built from 14 residues. The ends were cut back, 3 bases at V and 2 bases at J, with 10 bases in the middle. CDR3 coding DNA: TGTGCCAGCAGCTCCCGACTCTTCACAGATACGCAGTATTTT. Residues: CASSSRLFTDTQYF.

The table lists this clonotype with many counts. The chain uses TRBV11-2 and TRBJ1-3; perhaps TRBD1 as D (6 bases). Germline V gene data show CDR1 as SGHAT and CDR2 as FQNNGV. CDR3 size: 16 residues. V gave up 5 bases and J gave up 4 bases, with 18 bases separating them. The CDR3 region has the DNA TGTGCCAGCAGCCTAGCACAGGGTCTCTCCGGAAACACCATATATTTT. It specifies CASSLAQGLSGNTIYF. Based on the CDR3 plus reference TRBV11-2 and TRBJ1-3, the full variable domain is EAGVAQSPRYKIIEKRQSVAFWCNPISGHATLYWYQQILGQGPKLLIQFQNNGVVDDSQLPKDRFSAERLKGVDSTLKIQPAKLEDSAVYLCASSLAQGLSGNTIYFGEGSWLTVV.

This clonotype was seen repeatedly, ten times or more. In nucleotides, the CDR3 is TGTGCCAGCAGCTTAGGTGACGTGTCTAGCACAGATACGCAGTATTTT. Protein: CASSLGDVSSTDTQYF. The chain combines TRBV7-2 with TRBJ2-3; D is unclear. With 1 base removed from V and 0 bases from J, the gap between germline ends came to 11 bases. The germline V gene encodes CDR1 SGHTA and CDR2 FQGNSA. The CDR3 is made up of 16 amino acids.

This clonotype was recorded a few times. Germline and junction disagree at one end, which may indicate a read error. This rearrangement joins TRBV10-1 to TRBJ2-7; possibly TRBD2 for D (5 bases). Germline V gene lookup returns CDR1 WNHNN and CDR2 SYGVQD (reference sequence). The CDR3 has 14 amino acids. The CDR3 DNA is TGCGCCAACAGTGCTCGGGAAGGGCGCGACGAGCAGTACTTC. This codes for CANSAREGRDEQYF.

This clonotype has a count of ten or more. The chain recombines TRBV24-1 with TRBJ2-5; D gene ambiguous. This CDR3 has 15 residues. Germline V gene sequence: CDR1 KGHDR, CDR2 SFDVKD. V lost 3 bases and J 1 base, leaving 11 bases between the germline ends. The CDR3 DNA reads TGTGCCACCAGTGATCTGTCGTCGGCCCAAGAGACCCAGTACTTC. Amino acids: CATSDLSSAQETQYF.

On this clonotype itself: A read error may account for a junction end that differs from germline. The rearrangement links TRBV28 to TRBJ2-7; D tentatively reads TRBD1 or TRBD2 (5 bases each). CDR1 MDHEN and CDR2 SYDVKM come from the germline V gene. CDR3 length: 15 amino acids. CDR3: CASSLLYTGGNDQYF. The CDR3 DNA follows: TGTGCCAGCAGTTTGCTCTACACTGGGGGAAACGATCAGTACTTC.

As regards this clonotype: One base away lies a much larger clone, so this may be a sequencing read error. The chain employs TRBV6-2 or TRBV6-3 and TRBJ2-3; 8 bases fit TRBD2. The germline V gene has CDR1 MNHEY and CDR2 SVGEGT. Trimming cost V 10 bases and J 5 bases; bases outside gene matches: 11. The CDR3 extends over 14 amino acids. CDR3 loop: CATEGLVGEDTQYF. The CDR3 DNA reads TGTGCCACCGAGGGACTAGTGGGAGAAGATACGCAGTATTTT.

This clonotype was seen ten or more times. J is TRBJ1-1 and V is TRBV11-3, with 10 bases that match TRBD1. This CDR3 is built from 15 residues. CDR1 is SGHNT, CDR2 YENEEA, per germline. V was clipped by 3 bases and J by 3 bases; unmatched bases: 4. CDR3 sequence (DNA): TGTGCCAGCAGCTTGGGGACAGGGGAGGACACTGAAGCTTTCTTT. Translated, it gives CASSLGTGEDTEAFF.

This clonotype was seen at least ten times. The V gene is TRBV3-1, the J gene TRBJ2-7; maybe TRBD2 (6 bases). The germline V gene encodes CDR1 LGHDT and CDR2 YNNKEL (reference sequence). The CDR3 runs to 17 residues. Trimming pared 0 bases from V and 0 bases from J, leaving 15 bases between. CDR3 nucleotide sequence: TGTGCCAGCAGCCAAGACTGGGACTTTCGAAGCTCCTACGAGCAGTACTTC. Protein product: CASSQDWDFRSSYEQYF.

This clonotype was detected a few times. The chain carries TRBV7-9 and TRBJ1-6; D is unresolved. CDR1 SEHNR and CDR2 FQNEAQ come from the germline V gene (reference sequence). V lost 2 bases and J lost 9, with 8 bases in between. The CDR3 covers 13 residues. CDR3 sequence: CASSLPGISPLHF. In DNA, the CDR3 is TGTGCCAGCAGCTTACCTGGGATTTCACCCCTCCACTTT.

This clonotype has just a few counts. J is TRBJ1-1 and V is TRBV11-2, with D hard to call. The germline CDR1 and CDR2 sequences are SGHAT and FQNNGV. The CDR3 runs to 13 residues. Trimming removed 4 bases from V and 10 bases from J, with 16 bases in between. This CDR3 is CASSSVKFSGAFF. The CDR3, as DNA: TGTGCCAGCAGCTCGGTCAAGTTTTCAGGAGCTTTCTTT.

There are a few counts of this clonotype. This chain connects TRBV3-1 to TRBJ2-1; D is ambiguous. V dropped 1 base and J dropped 8 bases, with 9 bases sitting between them. This CDR3 contains 13 residues. Germline values: CDR1 LGHDT, CDR2 YNNKEL (reference sequence). The CDR3 region is CASSQGLAYEQFF. The CDR3, as DNA: TGTGCCAGCAGCCAAGGTTTAGCCTATGAGCAGTTCTTC.

This clonotype was observed a handful of times. The V call is TRBV9, the J call TRBJ2-1; 7 bases line up with TRBD2. Germline V gene sequence: CDR1 SGDLS, CDR2 YYNGEE. The ends lost 0 bases at V and 10 bases at J; junction bases unmatched: 1. This CDR3 comprises 12 residues. The CDR3 region is CASSVGEGEQFF. DNA for the CDR3: TGTGCCAGCAGCGTAGGGGAGGGGGAGCAGTTCTTC.